This T cell receptor (beta chain) appears in the sequencing data of a study of blood T cell repertoires in COVID-19. Losses at the gene ends were 3 bases for V and 0 bases for J; bases not matched to a gene: 1. This CDR3 is 15 amino acids long. Germline values: CDR1 LNHNV, CDR2 YYDKDF (reference sequence). Authors' data handling: It was from reference gene primer amplification that nucleated cell counts were estimated. Here immunoSEQ multiplex PCR was the method, and the copy in TCRdb shows in-frame clones only, minus some. V, J and clone size are taken as reported in that table, and D and trimming were inferred from the DNA itself. This table holds 150,000 or so clones, over 70% found once. There are a few counts of this clone.

This TCR derives from a man between 60 and 75 years old with acute or convalescent COVID-19. The chain carries TRBV15 and TRBJ2-1; 8 positions agree with TRBD2. The sequenced sample was peripheral blood. The CDR3 here is CATSRTSVSYNEQFF. CDR3 nucleotide sequence: TGTGCCACCAGCAGGACTAGCGTCTCCTACAATGAGCAGTTCTTC.